The 26 T cell receptor beta chains presented below share a single source sample, sequenced in a study of blood T cell repertoires in COVID-19. Repertoires were generated with immunoSEQ multiplex PCR, while TCRdb's copy carries only in-frame clones and drops some. The profile shows over 80,000 clones, 80% of them singletons. Sequencing was carried out using peripheral blood. The receptors come from a woman aged 70-85 years with acute or convalescent COVID-19.

This clone has just one count. The chain joins TRBV18 to TRBJ2-5, with TRBD1 identical over 7 bases. CDR1 and CDR2 (germline): KGHSH, LQKENI. V lost 3 bases and J lost 1; bases outside the gene matches: 5. The CDR3 consists of 15 residues. As DNA, the CDR3 is TGTGCCAGCTCACCCCTCGGGACAGTCCAAGAGACCCAGTACTTC. Translation: CASSPLGTVQETQYF.

V usage is TRBV6-2 or TRBV6-3 and J usage is TRBJ1-2; D not certain. V dropped 0 bases and J dropped 8 bases, with 13 bases sitting between them. Germline-derived CDR1 and CDR2 are MNHEY and SVGEGT. The CDR3 extends over 14 amino acids. The CDR3 coding sequence is TGTGCCAGCAGTTACTCGTTGAGCCGAAGCGGCTACACCTTC. Translation gives CASSYSLSRSGYTF.

The chain couples TRBV4-1 to TRBJ2-3, with 9 bases aligning to TRBD1. This CDR3 is 16 amino acids long. Germline V gives CDR1 MGHRA, CDR2 YSYEKL. V was clipped by 4 bases and J by 7 bases; unmatched bases: 12. CDR3 loop: CASSRHLGTGNHTQYF. The CDR3 region has the DNA TGCGCCAGCAGCCGCCATCTCGGGACAGGGAACCATACGCAGTATTTT.

The CDR3: CASSPRDSSSYNSPLHF. The CDR3 DNA is TGTGCCAGCAGCCCTCGGGACTCGAGCTCCTATAATTCACCCCTCCACTTT. The rearrangement uses TRBV4-2 and TRBJ1-6; D is perhaps TRBD1 (5 bases). V was shortened by 4 bases and J by 0 bases, with 13 bases between the two germline ends. Looked up from germline, CDR1 is LGHNA and CDR2 is YNFKEQ. The CDR3 runs to 17 residues.

The chain joins TRBV5-6 to TRBJ1-3; 7 positions agree with TRBD1. CDR3 size: 13 residues. The J segment lost 8 bases and the V segment lost 6 bases, leaving 8 bases of the junction unmatched. The germline CDR1 and CDR2 sequences are SGHDT and YYEEEE. This CDR3 reads CASTTTGFDTIYF. The CDR3 coding sequence is TGTGCCAGCACCACGACAGGGTTCGACACCATATATTTT. Based on the CDR3 plus reference TRBV5-6 and TRBJ1-3, the full variable domain is DAGVTQSPTHLIKTRGQQVTLRCSPKSGHDTVSWYQQALGQGPQFIFQYYEEEERQRGNFPDRFSGHQFPNYSSELNVNALLLGDSALYLCASTTTGFDTIYFGEGSWLTVV.

CDR3 amino acids: CASSRAADNSPLHF. DNA for the CDR3: TGTGCCAGTAGTAGGGCAGCCGATAATTCACCCCTCCACTTT. This sequence joins TRBV19 and TRBJ1-6; no firm D call. Germline V gene data show CDR1 as LNHDA and CDR2 as SQIVND (reference sequence). Trimming took off 4 bases at V and 5 bases at J, with 9 bases between the two ends. The CDR3 covers 14 residues. The whole variable domain, filled in from reference TRBV19 and TRBJ1-6, reads DGGITQSPKYLFRKEGQNVTLSCEQNLNHDAMYWYRQDPGQGLRLIYYSQIVNDFQKGDIAEGYSVSREKKESFPLTVTSAQKNPTAFYLCASSRAADNSPLHFGNGTRLTVT.

The rearrangement links TRBV5-5 to TRBJ1-5, with D perhaps matching TRBD1 (6 bases). Germline CDR1 reads SGHKS; CDR2 reads YYEKEE (reference sequence). The ends were cut back, 1 base at V and 7 bases at J, with 18 bases in the middle. The CDR3 sequence is 16 residues long. The CDR3 loop is CASSLWGTGLGQPQHF. The DNA of the CDR3 is TGTGCCAGCAGCTTGTGGGGCACAGGGCTGGGCCAGCCCCAGCATTTT.

The chain couples TRBV29-1 to TRBJ1-2, with D unresolved. Germline CDR1 and CDR2: SQVTM and ANQGSEA. The ends were cut back, 6 bases at V and 2 bases at J, with 10 bases in the middle. The CDR3 spans 12 residues. The CDR3 nucleotides read TGCAGCGTCGATACAGTCAACTATGGCTACACCTTC. Its translation: CSVDTVNYGYTF.

The chain carries TRBV7-3 and TRBJ2-1; 7 bases fit TRBD2. This CDR3 spans 15 amino acids. Germline lookup yields CDR1 SGHTA and CDR2 FQGTGA. The V gene end was trimmed by 5 bases and the J gene end by 8 bases; junction bases not matched to a gene: 12. As DNA, the CDR3 is TGTGCCAGCAGCCAGACTAGCTCGTCCGCTGATGAGCAGTTCTTC. This encodes CASSQTSSSADEQFF.

The rearrangement joins TRBV19 to TRBJ1-2; perhaps TRBD1 as D (6 bases). Germline V lookup: CDR1 LNHDA, CDR2 SQIVND (reference sequence). The CDR3 totals 13 residues. V gave up 4 bases and J gave up 8 bases, with 14 bases separating them. The CDR3 DNA is TGTGCCAGTAGTAGGGACCGGACAGTCGGCTACACCTTC. This gives the protein CASSRDRTVGYTF.

The chain links TRBV7-3 to TRBJ2-1, with 8 bases fitting TRBD2. From germline, CDR1 is SGHTA and CDR2 FQGTGA. Trimming took 2 bases from V and 4 from J; bases not matched to a gene: 4. The CDR3 totals 15 residues. CDR3 protein: CASSLVGRGYNEQFF. As DNA, the CDR3 is TGTGCCAGCAGCTTAGTCGGGAGGGGTTACAATGAGCAGTTCTTC.

The CDR3 here is CASSEQGIQETQYF. In nucleotides, the CDR3 is TGTGCCAGCAGCGAACAGGGAATTCAAGAGACCCAGTACTTC. This sequence joins TRBV7-3 and TRBJ2-5, with a tentative D call TRBD1 (6 bases). V dropped 5 bases and J dropped 2 bases, with 12 bases sitting between them. In germline, CDR1 is SGHTA, CDR2 FQGTGA. This CDR3 has 14 residues.

V and J are TRBV7-9 and TRBJ2-2; 15 bases are a match to TRBD2. The germline CDR1 and CDR2 sequences are SEHNR and FQNEAQ (reference sequence). Unmatched junction bases numbered 13, after V lost 6 bases and J lost 5 bases. There are 19 residues in the CDR3. CDR3 DNA sequence: TGTGCCAGCAGTCCCGGGACTAGCGGGAGGCTGACGACTACCGGGGAGCTGTTTTTT. Translated, it gives CASSPGTSGRLTTTGELFF.

The V gene is TRBV3-1 (or the pseudogene TRBV3-2), the J gene TRBJ2-6, with D uncertain. V lost 4 bases and J lost 0, with 7 bases in between. The CDR3 runs 15 residues. CDR1 and CDR2 from the germline V gene are LGHDT and YNNKEL (reference sequence). In DNA, the CDR3 is TGTGCCAGCAGCCGCCGTAGCTCTGGGGCCAACGTCCTGACTTTC. It specifies CASSRRSSGANVLTF.

The CDR3 protein is CSASFRGMNTEAFF. CDR3 in DNA: TGCAGTGCTAGTTTCCGGGGGATGAACACTGAAGCTTTCTTT. This chain links TRBV20-1 with TRBJ1-1; possibly TRBD1 for D (5 bases). In germline, CDR1 is DFQATT, CDR2 SNEGSKA (reference sequence). V was clipped by 3 bases and J by 0 bases, with 11 bases between them. The length of the CDR3 is 14 residues.

The DNA for the CDR3 is TGTGCCAGCAGACCCGGGACTAGCGGGAGCTGGGCCAACGTCCTGACTTTC. As protein: CASRPGTSGSWANVLTF. The chain recombines TRBV2 with TRBJ2-6; TRBD2 agrees at 14 bases. The CDR3 sequence is 17 residues long. CDR1 and CDR2 (germline): SNHLY, FYNNEI. The junction had 6 bases not matched to a gene; V was cut back by 6 bases and J by 5 bases.

The rearrangement uses TRBV11-1 and TRBJ2-3; TRBD2 aligns across 13 bases. Germline V gene data show CDR1 as SGHAT and CDR2 as FQDESV (reference sequence). The CDR3 sequence is 16 residues long. The V gene end was trimmed by 4 bases and the J gene end by 3 bases; junction bases not matched to a gene: 4. CDR3: CASSSWTSGSTDTQYF. CDR3 in DNA: TGTGCCAGCAGCTCCTGGACTAGCGGGAGTACAGATACGCAGTATTTT.

This clone was seen at least ten times. CDR3 in DNA: TGTGCCAGCAGCTTAGTAGCCGACTTTGAAGCTTTCTTT. Translation: CASSLVADFEAFF. This sequence joins TRBV7-2 and TRBJ1-1; D remains ambiguous. The CDR3 is made up of 13 amino acids. Germline CDR1 reads SGHTA; CDR2 reads FQGNSA. Trimming pared 1 base from V and 7 bases from J, leaving 10 bases between.

This clone has only one observation. This chain uses TRBV5-1 with TRBJ1-3, with a tentative D call TRBD1 (5 bases). This CDR3 is 14 amino acids long. V lost 4 bases to trimming and J lost 6 bases, with 14 bases between them. The V gene's germline CDR1 is SGHRS and CDR2 YFSETQ. The CDR3 nucleotides are TGCGCCAGCAGCATCCAGCCAGGGCAAAACACCATATATTTT. This sequence encodes CASSIQPGQNTIYF.

This clone came up once. This sequence joins TRBV30 and TRBJ1-3; TRBD1 might be the D (5 bases). Germline V gives CDR1 GTSNPN, CDR2 SVGIG (reference sequence). This CDR3 is 15 amino acids long. V lost 2 bases to trimming and J lost 0 bases, with 11 bases between them. The CDR3 is CAWSKTVNSGNTIYF. The CDR3 nucleotides read TGTGCCTGGAGTAAGACAGTCAACTCTGGAAACACCATATATTTT.

V is TRBV4-2 and J is TRBJ2-2; 7 bases are a match to TRBD2. CDR3 size: 15 residues. With 1 base clipped from V and 5 bases from J, the junction kept 4 bases outside the gene matches. Germline CDR1 reads LGHNA; CDR2 reads YNFKEQ. CDR3 protein: CASSQGVSGTGELFF. The DNA for the CDR3 is TGTGCCAGCAGCCAAGGCGTTAGCGGGACCGGGGAGCTGTTTTTT.

This sequence joins TRBV6-1 and TRBJ1-6; no definite D call. The CDR3 covers 14 residues. The V gene lost 3 bases and the J gene lost 6 bases, with 9 bases spanning the gap. Per germline, CDR1 MNHNS and CDR2 SASEGT. The CDR3, as DNA: TGTGCCAGCAGTGAGCGGAGTAGTAATTCACCCCTCCACTTT. It specifies CASSERSSNSPLHF.

The chain has TRBV28 and TRBJ1-1; D gene uncertain. Germline V gene lookup returns CDR1 MDHEN and CDR2 SYDVKM. V lost 3 bases, J lost 8 bases, and 7 bases lay in between. The CDR3 has 11 amino acids. CDR3 in amino acids: CASSFSGEAFF. DNA for the CDR3: TGTGCCAGCAGTTTTAGCGGAGAAGCTTTCTTT.

The rearrangement uses TRBV29-1 and TRBJ1-1, with D maybe TRBD1 (5 bases). The V and J ends lost 4 bases and 4 bases respectively, with 16 bases between them. The germline V gene has CDR1 SQVTM and CDR2 ANQGSEA. The CDR3 has 14 residues. The CDR3: CSVVGQGGFTEAFF. The CDR3 DNA reads as TGCAGCGTTGTGGGCCAGGGCGGTTTCACTGAAGCTTTCTTT.

On this clone itself: At one boundary the junction diverges from the germline segment, which might be a read error. The same CDR3 arises from other DNA sequences in this sample as well. The J gene is TRBJ2-1, the V gene TRBV6-5; TRBD2 agrees at 8 bases. The CDR3 is 15 amino acids. CDR1 is MNHEY and CDR2 is SVGAGI in the germline V gene. This CDR3 is CASRLTSGSYNEQFF. The CDR3 DNA reads TGTGCCAGCAGACTAACTAGCGGCTCCTACAATGAACAGTTCTTC.

The rearrangement uses TRBV10-3 and TRBJ2-3; D is ambiguous. The CDR3 runs to 13 residues. Germline V gives CDR1 ENHRY, CDR2 SYGVKD. Trimming took 11 bases from V and 1 from J, leaving 13 bases between them. Here the CDR3 DNA reads TGTGCCGCAGTGGCAGGCGGCACAGATACGCAGTATTTT. Translated: CAAVAGGTDTQYF.